The TCR beta chain under discussion was sequenced for a study of PD-L1 blockade in urothelial cancer. Study-level information: Each blood sample yielded a median of about 150,000 T cells.

Time point reported: pretreatment peripheral blood. The cohort comprised individuals with locally advanced or metastatic urothelial carcinoma. This table comes from immunoSEQ multiplex PCR, and its TCRdb copy is limited to in-frame clones, with some not included. The sample shows under 70,000 clones, approximately 83% of them seen only once. Germline-derived CDR1 and CDR2 are SGHDN and FVKESK. The CDR3 is 14 amino acids. The V end lost 4 bases, the J end lost 6 bases, and 16 bases lay between the germline ends. Sequencing was performed on PBMCs, taken around atezolizumab (anti-PD-L1) treatment. The rearrangement uses TRBV14 and TRBJ2-7, with TRBD1 as a possible D gene (7 bases). This clonotype originated in an older man with urothelial cancer. The DNA for the CDR3 is TGTGCCAGCAGCCTTGTTCAGGGGGGTGCCGAGCAGTACTTC. This translates into CASSLVQGGAEQYF. Full variable domain (missing parts from reference TRBV14 and TRBJ2-7): EAGVTQFPSHSVIEKGQTVTLRCDPISGHDNLYWYRRVMGKEIKFLLHFVKESKQDESGMPNNRFLAERTGGTYSTLKVQPAELEDSGVYFCASSLVQGGAEQYFGPGTRLTVT.